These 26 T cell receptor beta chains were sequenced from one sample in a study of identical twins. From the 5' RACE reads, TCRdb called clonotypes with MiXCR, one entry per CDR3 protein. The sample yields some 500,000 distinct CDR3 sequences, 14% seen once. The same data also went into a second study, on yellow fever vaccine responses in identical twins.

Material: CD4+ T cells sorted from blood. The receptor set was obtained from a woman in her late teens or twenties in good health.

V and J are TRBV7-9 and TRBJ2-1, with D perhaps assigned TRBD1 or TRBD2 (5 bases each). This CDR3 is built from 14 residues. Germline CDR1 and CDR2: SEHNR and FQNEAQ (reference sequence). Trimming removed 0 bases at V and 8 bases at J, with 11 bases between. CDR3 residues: CASSLALGVDEQFF. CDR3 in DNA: TGTGCCAGCAGCTTAGCGCTGGGGGTCGATGAGCAGTTCTTC. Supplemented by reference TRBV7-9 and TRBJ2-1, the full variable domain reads DTGVSQNPRHKITKRGQNVTFRCDPISEHNRLYWYRQTLGQGPEFLTYFQNEAQLEKSRLLSDRFSAERPKGSFSTLEIQRTEQGDSAMYLCASSLALGVDEQFFGPGTRLTVL.

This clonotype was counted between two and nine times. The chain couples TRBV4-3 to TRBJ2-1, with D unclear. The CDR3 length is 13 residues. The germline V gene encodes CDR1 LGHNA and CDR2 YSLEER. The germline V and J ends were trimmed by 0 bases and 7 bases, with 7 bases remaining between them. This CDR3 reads CASSQDPQNEQFF. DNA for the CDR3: TGCGCCAGCAGCCAAGATCCCCAAAATGAGCAGTTCTTC.

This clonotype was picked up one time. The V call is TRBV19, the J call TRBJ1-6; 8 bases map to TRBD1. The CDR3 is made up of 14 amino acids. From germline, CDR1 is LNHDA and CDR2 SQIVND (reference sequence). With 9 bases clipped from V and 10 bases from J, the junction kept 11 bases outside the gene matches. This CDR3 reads CASRITGGGSPLHF. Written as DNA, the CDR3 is TGTGCCAGCCGGATAACAGGGGGTGGCTCACCCCTCCACTTT.

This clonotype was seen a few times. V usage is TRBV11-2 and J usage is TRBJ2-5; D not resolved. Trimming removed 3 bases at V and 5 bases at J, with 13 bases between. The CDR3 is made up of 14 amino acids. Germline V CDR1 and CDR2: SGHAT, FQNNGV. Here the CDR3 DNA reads TGTGCCAGCAGCTTGGAGACTTCTCTGGAGACCCAGTACTTC. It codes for CASSLETSLETQYF.

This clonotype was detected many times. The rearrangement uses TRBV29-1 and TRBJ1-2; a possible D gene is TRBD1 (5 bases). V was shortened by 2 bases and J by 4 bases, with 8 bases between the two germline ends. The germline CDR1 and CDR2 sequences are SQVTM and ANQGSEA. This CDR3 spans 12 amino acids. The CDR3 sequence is CSVEPTVYGYTF. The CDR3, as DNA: TGCAGCGTTGAACCGACAGTCTATGGCTACACCTTC.

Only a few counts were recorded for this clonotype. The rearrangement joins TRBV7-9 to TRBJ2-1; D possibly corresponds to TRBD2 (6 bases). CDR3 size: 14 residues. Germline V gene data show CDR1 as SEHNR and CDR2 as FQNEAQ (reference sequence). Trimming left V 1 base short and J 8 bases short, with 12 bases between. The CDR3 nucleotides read TGTGCCAGCAGCTTAGGAGTATCGGGAGATGAGCAGTTCTTC. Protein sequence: CASSLGVSGDEQFF.

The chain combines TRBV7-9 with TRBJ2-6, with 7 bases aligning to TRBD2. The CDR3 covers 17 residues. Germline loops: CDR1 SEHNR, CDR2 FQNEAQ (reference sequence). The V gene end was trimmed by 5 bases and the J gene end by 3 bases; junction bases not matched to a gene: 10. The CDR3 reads CASSPRDGRSGANVLTF. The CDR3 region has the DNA TGTGCCAGCAGCCCCCGTGACGGGAGGAGTGGGGCCAACGTCCTGACTTTC.

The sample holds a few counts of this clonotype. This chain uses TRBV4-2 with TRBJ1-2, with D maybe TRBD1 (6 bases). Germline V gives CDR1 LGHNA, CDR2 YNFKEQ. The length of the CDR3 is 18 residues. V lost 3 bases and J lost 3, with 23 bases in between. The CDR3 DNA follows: TGTGCCAGCAGCCATTATGGGGTCCTGGACAGAGTGTACTATGGCTACACCTTC. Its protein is CASSHYGVLDRVYYGYTF.

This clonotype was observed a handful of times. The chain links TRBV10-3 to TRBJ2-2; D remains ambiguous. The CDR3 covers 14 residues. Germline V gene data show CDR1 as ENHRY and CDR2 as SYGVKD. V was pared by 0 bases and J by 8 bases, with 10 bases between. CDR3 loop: CAISESSVPGELFF. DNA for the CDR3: TGTGCCATCAGTGAGTCCTCCGTCCCAGGGGAGCTGTTTTTT.

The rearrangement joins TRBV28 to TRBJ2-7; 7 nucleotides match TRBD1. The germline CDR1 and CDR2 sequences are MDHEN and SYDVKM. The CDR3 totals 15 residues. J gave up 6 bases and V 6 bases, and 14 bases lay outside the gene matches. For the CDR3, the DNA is TGTGCCAGCAGCCCTGTGGGGACAGCACTCTCCGAGCAGTACTTC. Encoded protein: CASSPVGTALSEQYF.

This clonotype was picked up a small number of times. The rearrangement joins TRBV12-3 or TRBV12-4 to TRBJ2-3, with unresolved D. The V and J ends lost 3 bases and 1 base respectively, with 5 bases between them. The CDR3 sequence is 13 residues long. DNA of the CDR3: TGTGCCAGCAGTTTTAAGGGCACAGATACGCAGTATTTT. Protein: CASSFKGTDTQYF.

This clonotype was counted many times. CDR3 residues: CASSSPVATIDTQYF. CDR3 coding DNA: TGTGCCAGCAGCTCCCCTGTTGCCACTATAGATACGCAGTATTTT. The chain combines TRBV7-9 with TRBJ2-3; no reliable D call. V was pared by 4 bases and J by 5 bases, with 16 bases between. CDR3 length: 15 residues. Germline V gene data show CDR1 as SEHNR and CDR2 as FQNEAQ (reference sequence).

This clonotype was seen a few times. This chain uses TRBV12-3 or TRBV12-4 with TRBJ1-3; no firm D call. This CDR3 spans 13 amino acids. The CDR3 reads CVSCAYSGNTIYF. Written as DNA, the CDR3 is TGTGTGAGCTGCGCTTACTCTGGAAACACCATATATTTT.

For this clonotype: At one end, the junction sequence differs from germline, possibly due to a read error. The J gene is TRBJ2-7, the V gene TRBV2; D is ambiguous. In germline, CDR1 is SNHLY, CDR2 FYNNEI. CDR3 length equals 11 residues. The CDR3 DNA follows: TGTGCCAGCAGTGAAGCGGGCTCTACCCGCTTC. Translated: CASSEAGSTRF.

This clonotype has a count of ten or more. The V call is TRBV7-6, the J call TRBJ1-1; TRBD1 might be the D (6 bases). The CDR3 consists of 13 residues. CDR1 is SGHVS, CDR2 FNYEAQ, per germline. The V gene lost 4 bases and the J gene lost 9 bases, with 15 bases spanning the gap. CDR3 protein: CASSSYEDSKAFF. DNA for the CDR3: TGTGCCAGCAGCTCTTATGAGGACAGCAAAGCTTTCTTT.

This CDR3 reads CASSSLAGIYNEQFF. CDR3 in DNA: TGTGCCAGCAGTTCGCTAGCGGGGATATACAATGAGCAGTTCTTC. This sequence joins TRBV6-2 or TRBV6-3 and TRBJ2-1; TRBD2 matches at 9 bases. The V gene's germline CDR1 is MNHEY and CDR2 SVGEGT. The V segment lost 4 bases and the J segment 4 bases; nucleotides outside the gene matches: 5. The CDR3 sequence is 15 residues long.

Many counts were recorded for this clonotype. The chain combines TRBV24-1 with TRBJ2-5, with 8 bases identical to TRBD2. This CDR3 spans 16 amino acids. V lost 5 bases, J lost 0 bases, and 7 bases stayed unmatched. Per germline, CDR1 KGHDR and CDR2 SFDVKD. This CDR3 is CATSAGREGYQETQYF. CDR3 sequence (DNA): TGTGCCACCAGTGCCGGCCGGGAGGGGTACCAAGAGACCCAGTACTTC.

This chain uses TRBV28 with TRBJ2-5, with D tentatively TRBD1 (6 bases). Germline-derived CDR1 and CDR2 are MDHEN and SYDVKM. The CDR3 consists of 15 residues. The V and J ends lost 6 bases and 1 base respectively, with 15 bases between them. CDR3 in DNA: TGTGCCAGCAGCCCCGTGACAGGCGGCCAAGAGACCCAGTACTTC. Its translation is CASSPVTGGQETQYF.

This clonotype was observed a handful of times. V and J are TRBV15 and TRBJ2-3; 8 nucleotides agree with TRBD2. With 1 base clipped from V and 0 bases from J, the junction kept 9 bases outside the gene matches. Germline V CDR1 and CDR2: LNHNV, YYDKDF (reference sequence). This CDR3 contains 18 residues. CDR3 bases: TGTGCCACCAGCAGAGGCCCGGGAGGGGCACGAAGCACAGATACGCAGTATTTT. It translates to CATSRGPGGARSTDTQYF. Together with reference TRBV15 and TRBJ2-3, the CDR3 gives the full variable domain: DAMVIQNPRYQVTQFGKPVTLSCSQTLNHNVMYWYQQKSSQAPKLLFHYYDKDFNNEADTPDNFQSRRPNTSFCFLDIRSPGLGDTAMYLCATSRGPGGARSTDTQYFGPGTRLTVL.

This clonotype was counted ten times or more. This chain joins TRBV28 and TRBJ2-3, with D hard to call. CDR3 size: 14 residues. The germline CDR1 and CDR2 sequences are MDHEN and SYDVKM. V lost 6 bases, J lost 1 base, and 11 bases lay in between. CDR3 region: CASRRNEGTDTQYF. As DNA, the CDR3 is TGTGCCAGCAGACGCAACGAAGGCACAGATACGCAGTATTTT.

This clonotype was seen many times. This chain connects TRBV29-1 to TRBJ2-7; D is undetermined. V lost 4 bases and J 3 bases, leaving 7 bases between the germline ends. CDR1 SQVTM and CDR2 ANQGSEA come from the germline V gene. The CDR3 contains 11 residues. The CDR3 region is CSVGQFYEQYF. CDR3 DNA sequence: TGCAGCGTTGGGCAGTTCTACGAGCAGTACTTC.

The CDR3 loop reads CASRGDRATDTQYF. The CDR3 DNA reads as TGTGCCAGCAGGGGGGACAGGGCCACAGATACGCAGTATTTT. The rearrangement links TRBV6-1 to TRBJ2-3, with 9 bases matching TRBD1. Germline V CDR1 and CDR2: MNHNS, SASEGT. Trimming took 6 bases from V and 2 from J; bases not matched to a gene: 3. This CDR3 spans 14 amino acids.

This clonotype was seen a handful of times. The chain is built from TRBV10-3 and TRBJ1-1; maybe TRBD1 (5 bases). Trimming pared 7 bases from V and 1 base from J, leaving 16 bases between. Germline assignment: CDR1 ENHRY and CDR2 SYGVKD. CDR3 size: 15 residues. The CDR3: CAITPSGQGNTEAFF. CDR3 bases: TGTGCCATCACCCCCTCCGGGCAGGGGAACACTGAAGCTTTCTTT.

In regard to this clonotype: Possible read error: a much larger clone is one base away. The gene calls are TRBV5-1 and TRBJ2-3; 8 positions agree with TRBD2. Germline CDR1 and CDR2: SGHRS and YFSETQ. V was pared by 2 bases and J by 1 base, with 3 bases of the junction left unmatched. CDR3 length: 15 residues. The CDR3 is CASSLAGVRTDTQYF. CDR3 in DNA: TGCGCCAGCAGCTTAGCGGGGGTCCGCACAGATACGCAGTATTTT.

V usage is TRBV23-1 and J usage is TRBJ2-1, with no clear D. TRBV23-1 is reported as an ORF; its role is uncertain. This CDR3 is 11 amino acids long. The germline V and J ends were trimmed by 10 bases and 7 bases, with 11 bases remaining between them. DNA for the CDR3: TGCGCCAATGGATGGTGGAATGAGCAGTTCTTC. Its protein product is CANGWWNEQFF.

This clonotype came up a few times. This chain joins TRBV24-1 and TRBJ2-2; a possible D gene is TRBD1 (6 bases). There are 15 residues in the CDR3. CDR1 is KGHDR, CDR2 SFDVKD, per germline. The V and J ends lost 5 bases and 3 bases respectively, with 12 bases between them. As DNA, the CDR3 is TGTGCCACCAGTGCGGCAGGGGCTGACACCGGGGAGCTGTTTTTT. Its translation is CATSAAGADTGELFF.